The present TCR beta chain was sequenced within a study of PD-1 blockade in classical Hodgkin lymphoma. Study-level results: Baseline TCR diversity was reportedly lower in newly diagnosed patients than in healthy donors. It was reported as lower still in relapsed/refractory patients. Whoever responded completely had baseline diversity much like that seen in newly diagnosed patients. While CD8+ TCR diversity did not rise significantly by C4D1, CD4+ TCR diversity did.

As for this clone: Its matching antigen is unknown.

Each patient's relapse followed autologous stem cell transplantation, and brentuximab vedotin exposure varied. Profiled with immunoSEQ multiplex PCR; TCRdb holds only in-frame clones, not every one. The sample includes approximately 6,000 clones, more than 70% of them seen just once. V lost 4 bases, J lost 1 base, and 10 bases lay in between. This CDR3 has 14 amino acids. Per germline, CDR1 SEHNR and CDR2 FQNEAQ (reference sequence). The sequenced sample was peripheral blood mononuclear cells (PBMCs), obtained before the second cycle of nivolumab. This chain joins TRBV7-9 and TRBJ2-5; maybe TRBD2 (5 bases). The clonotype originates from a human donor with classical Hodgkin lymphoma. DNA for the CDR3: TGTGCCAGCAGCTCCCCGGGAATCCAAGAGACCCAGTACTTC. Residues: CASSSPGIQETQYF.